This T cell receptor (beta chain) was identified in a study of human T cells and chemical hapten exposure. Via MiXCR, TCRdb re-called the RACE reads, giving one row per CDR3 protein. The sample has tens of thousands of distinct CDR3 sequences, around a third seen once; the top ten hold about 10%. The time point was: patch test 1, 2 weeks after DPC sensitization. Treatment of the sample: therapeutic diphenylcyclopropenone sensitization with weekly scalp DPC. Only after blood had been drawn was each patch test applied. This clonotype was seen a handful of times. The CDR3 spans 16 residues. With 6 bases clipped from V and 0 bases from J, the junction kept 8 bases outside the gene matches. The germline CDR1 and CDR2 sequences are MDHEN and SYDVKM.

The sequence was obtained from a middle-aged man with alopecia areata. Some clones in this sample may be carry-over from other donors' samples. The chain uses TRBV28 and TRBJ2-3; 8 nucleotides match TRBD2. Sequencing used whole blood, obtained in connection with sensitization to the hapten diphenylcyclopropenone (DPC). The CDR3 protein is CASRQVAGTSTDTQYF. The CDR3 bases are TGTGCCAGCAGACAAGTAGCGGGAACTAGCACAGATACGCAGTATTTT.